Below, 31 T cell receptor beta chains from the same sample are listed, as sequenced in a study of T cells after yellow fever vaccination. TCRdb reprocessed the 5' RACE reads via MiXCR and lists one record per CDR3 protein. The table shows 300,000 or so distinct CDR3 sequences, with roughly 8.6% occurring only once. The input for sequencing was PBMCs, taken around 45 days after the first yellow fever vaccination. These receptors were taken from a man between 18 and 35 years old who received the YFV17D yellow fever vaccine.

This clonotype was detected a few times. DNA for the CDR3: TGTGCCAGCAGCCCCTACAGGGGGACGAATACTGGGGCCAACGTCCTGACTTTC. Translated, it gives CASSPYRGTNTGANVLTF. This chain joins TRBV11-2 and TRBJ2-6; 8 positions match TRBD1. The V and J ends lost 5 bases and 2 bases, in that order; junction bases with no gene match: 11. The CDR3 extends over 18 amino acids. Germline V CDR1 and CDR2: SGHAT, FQNNGV. Drawing the rest from reference TRBV11-2 and TRBJ2-6, the complete variable domain is EAGVAQSPRYKIIEKRQSVAFWCNPISGHATLYWYQQILGQGPKLLIQFQNNGVVDDSQLPKDRFSAERLKGVDSTLKIQPAKLEDSAVYLCASSPYRGTNTGANVLTFGAGSRLTVL.

This chain uses TRBV27 with TRBJ2-7; no definite D call. Trimming stripped 5 bases from V and 5 bases from J, with 13 bases between. The CDR3 has 13 residues. Germline assignment: CDR1 MNHEY and CDR2 SMNVEV (reference sequence). CDR3 nucleotides: TGTGCCAGCAGTCCAGCCCCGGGCGACGAGCAGTACTTC. Its protein is CASSPAPGDEQYF.

The sample holds a few counts of this clonotype. This chain joins TRBV6-1 and TRBJ2-7, with 9 nucleotides matching TRBD2. J was trimmed by 0 bases and V by 7 bases; bases with no gene match: 7. Per the germline V gene, CDR1 is MNHNS and CDR2 is SASEGT. The CDR3 spans 15 residues. This CDR3 reads CASNLFSGSSYEQYF. The DNA for the CDR3 is TGTGCCAGCAACCTTTTTAGCGGGAGCTCCTACGAGCAGTACTTC.

This sequence joins TRBV5-1 and TRBJ1-2; D is undetermined. Per the germline V gene, CDR1 is SGHRS and CDR2 is YFSETQ. Deletions cut 0 bases from V and 8 bases from J, with 11 bases between. This CDR3 contains 13 residues. CDR3 residues: CASSLVASGGYTF. The CDR3 bases are TGCGCCAGCAGCTTGGTGGCCAGCGGGGGCTACACCTTC. The full variable domain, in which reference TRBV5-1 and TRBJ1-2 provide the parts outside the CDR3, is KAGVTQTPRYLIKTRGQQVTLSCSPISGHRSVSWYQQTPGQGLQFLFEYFSETQRNKGNFPGRFSGRQFSNSRSEMNVSTLELGDSALYLCASSLVASGGYTFGSGTRLTVV.

This clonotype was observed a few times. The chain recombines TRBV7-2 with TRBJ2-7, with D perhaps given as TRBD1 or TRBD2 (7 bases each). Per germline, CDR1 SGHTA and CDR2 FQGNSA. The CDR3 length is 16 residues. V was cut by 7 bases and J by 0 bases, with 19 bases left in between. The CDR3 protein is CASNRGGGSSSYEQYF. The CDR3 bases are TGTGCCAGCAATCGGGGAGGGGGCAGCAGCTCCTACGAGCAGTACTTC.

The chain links TRBV4-2 to TRBJ1-6; tentatively, D is TRBD1 (6 bases). V was cut by 0 bases and J by 8 bases, with 17 bases left in between. This CDR3 is 17 amino acids long. Germline-derived CDR1 and CDR2 are LGHNA and YNFKEQ. The CDR3 bases are TGTGCCAGCAGCCAAGATGGGGGCGGGGTGGGAGATTCACCCCTCCACTTT. It encodes CASSQDGGGVGDSPLHF.

The gene calls are TRBV6-5 and TRBJ2-6, with 10 nucleotides matching TRBD1. Germline values: CDR1 MNHEY, CDR2 SVGAGI. This CDR3 contains 18 residues. V was clipped by 1 base and J by 0 bases; unmatched bases: 3. The CDR3 here is CASSYWTGGHSGANVLTF. DNA for the CDR3: TGTGCCAGCAGTTACTGGACAGGGGGGCACTCTGGGGCCAACGTCCTGACTTTC.

This clonotype was detected only a few times. The chain couples TRBV20-1 to TRBJ2-7; 11 bases fit TRBD1. Germline-derived CDR1 and CDR2 are DFQATT and SNEGSKA (reference sequence). V shed 4 bases, J shed 5 bases, and the junction held 7 bases outside the gene matches. The CDR3 is made up of 14 amino acids. The CDR3 spells CSANPRTGGNEQYV. In nucleotides, the CDR3 is TGCAGTGCTAACCCCCGGACAGGGGGCAACGAGCAGTACGTC.

The chain combines TRBV4-3 with TRBJ2-2, with 7 bases lining up with TRBD1. The CDR3 is made up of 19 amino acids. Germline V gives CDR1 LGHNA, CDR2 YSLEER. Trimming took 2 bases from V and 4 from J; bases not matched to a gene: 16. CDR3 in DNA: TGCGCCAGCAGCCAAAGGGGGCAGGGGCTTTTAAGGGGCACCGGGGAGCTGTTTTTT. This codes for CASSQRGQGLLRGTGELFF.

This clonotype was seen only a few times. This sequence joins TRBV7-2 and TRBJ2-1; D is ambiguous. Trimming cost V 6 bases and J 3 bases, with 9 bases left between them. CDR1 and CDR2 from the germline V gene are SGHTA and FQGNSA. The length of the CDR3 is 13 residues. For the CDR3, the DNA is TGTGCCAGCAGTGGTGGGTACTACAATGAGCAGTTCTTC. Its translation is CASSGGYYNEQFF.

In its sample, this clonotype was seen many times. The chain has TRBV7-9 and TRBJ2-7; no clear D. This CDR3 is 12 amino acids long. Trimming took off 0 bases at V and 5 bases at J, with 5 bases between the two ends. Germline-derived CDR1 and CDR2 are SEHNR and FQNEAQ (reference sequence). CDR3 amino acids: CASSLASHEQYF. The CDR3 coding sequence is TGTGCCAGCAGCTTAGCTTCCCACGAGCAGTACTTC.

This chain connects TRBV20-1 to TRBJ1-2, with D unresolved. The V gene's germline CDR1 is DFQATT and CDR2 SNEGSKA (reference sequence). CDR3 length equals 14 residues. V gave up 0 bases and J gave up 5 bases, with 13 bases separating them. In DNA form, the CDR3 reads TGCAGTGCTAGAGATCAGGATGCGGGGTATGGCTACACCTTC. Residues: CSARDQDAGYGYTF.

The sample holds a few counts of this clonotype. The V gene is TRBV20-1, the J gene TRBJ1-5; no reliable D call. Trimming took 6 bases from V and 6 from J, leaving 6 bases between them. The CDR3 length is 10 residues. Germline V gives CDR1 DFQATT, CDR2 SNEGSKA (reference sequence). The CDR3 DNA sequence: TGCAGTGCGGGAGGTCAGCCCCAGCATTTT. Protein product: CSAGGQPQHF.

This clonotype occurred a few times. This sequence joins TRBV4-1 and TRBJ2-5; 11 bases are shared with TRBD2. Trimming took 0 bases from V and 5 from J; bases not matched to a gene: 14. This CDR3 spans 19 amino acids. Germline V gene lookup returns CDR1 MGHRA and CDR2 YSYEKL. The CDR3 DNA is TGCGCCAGCAGCCAAGAGTCATATAGCGGGGGGGCCGGCGAGGAGACCCAGTACTTC. It codes for CASSQESYSGGAGEETQYF.

The chain recombines TRBV27 with TRBJ2-7; D is perhaps TRBD1 or TRBD2 (5 bases each). From germline, CDR1 is MNHEY and CDR2 SMNVEV (reference sequence). The CDR3 contains 14 residues. Trimming pared 6 bases from V and 1 base from J, leaving 13 bases between. CDR3 sequence: CASRGTVESYEQYF. In nucleotides, the CDR3 is TGTGCCAGCAGGGGGACGGTGGAATCCTACGAGCAGTACTTC.

The V call is TRBV5-1, the J call TRBJ2-5, with D perhaps TRBD1 (6 bases). The ends were cut back, 6 bases at V and 3 bases at J, with 18 bases in the middle. Germline CDR1 and CDR2: SGHRS and YFSETQ. The CDR3 has 15 amino acids. The CDR3 spells CASIIVPGAEETQYF. As DNA, the CDR3 is TGCGCCAGCATAATTGTGCCAGGGGCGGAAGAGACCCAGTACTTC.

The chain has TRBV23-1 and TRBJ2-4; 7 bases map to TRBD1. TRBV23-1 is filed as an ORF, its function uncertain. CDR3 length: 15 amino acids. The junction had 8 bases not matched to a gene; V was cut back by 8 bases and J by 1 base. The DNA for the CDR3 is TGCGCCAGCGGACTGACAGGGTTTGCCAAAAACATTCAGTACTTC. This gives the protein CASGLTGFAKNIQYF.

The V gene is TRBV21-1, the J gene TRBJ2-7. TRBV21-1 is a pseudogene. The CDR3 runs 13 residues. CDR3 nucleotides: TGTGCCAGCACCGCGGCGGAGACCTACGAGCAGTACGTC. This translates into CASTAAETYEQYV.

V usage is TRBV7-9 and J usage is TRBJ2-7; D unclear. Trimming removed 5 bases from V and 2 bases from J, with 13 bases in between. The CDR3 contains 14 residues. The germline V gene has CDR1 SEHNR and CDR2 FQNEAQ (reference sequence). CDR3 region: CASSPQSLPYEQYF. In DNA form, the CDR3 reads TGTGCCAGCAGCCCCCAAAGCCTTCCCTACGAGCAGTACTTC.

The rearrangement joins TRBV28 to TRBJ1-6; no clear D. CDR3 length equals 17 residues. The V end lost 7 bases, the J end lost 6 bases, and 22 bases lay between the germline ends. In germline, CDR1 is MDHEN, CDR2 SYDVKM. The CDR3 region is CASNPVTVSSVNSPLHF. The CDR3 region has the DNA TGTGCCAGCAACCCCGTAACGGTTTCATCCGTTAATTCACCCCTCCACTTT.

This clonotype has ten or more counts. The rearrangement uses TRBV25-1 and TRBJ1-3; no definite D call. Trimming stripped 2 bases from V and 5 bases from J, with 7 bases between. Germline CDR1 is MGHDK and CDR2 is SYGVNS. The CDR3 is made up of 13 amino acids. Here the CDR3 reads CASSEPLRNTIYF. The CDR3 DNA sequence: TGTGCCAGCAGTGAACCGCTCCGAAACACCATATATTTT.

The chain's CDR3 is CASSQEALAGFQETQYF. The CDR3 DNA is TGTGCCAGCAGCCAAGAAGCCCTAGCGGGGTTCCAAGAGACCCAGTACTTC. The chain links TRBV3-1 to TRBJ2-5, with TRBD2 matching 9 bases. This CDR3 is built from 17 residues. Germline loops: CDR1 LGHDT, CDR2 YNNKEL (reference sequence). V dropped 0 bases and J dropped 1; count of bases not matched to a gene: 6.

The chain uses TRBV6-5 and TRBJ1-5; D unresolved. The CDR3 extends over 17 amino acids. Germline V gene lookup returns CDR1 MNHEY and CDR2 SVGAGI. V lost 2 bases, J lost 2 bases, and 16 bases lay in between. This CDR3 reads CASSYRAALRGNQPQHF. The CDR3 DNA reads as TGTGCCAGCAGTTACAGGGCGGCTCTTAGGGGCAATCAGCCCCAGCATTTT.

The rearrangement joins TRBV15 to TRBJ2-4; TRBD1 agrees at 7 bases. Looked up from germline, CDR1 is LNHNV and CDR2 is YYDKDF (reference sequence). This CDR3 has 16 amino acids. Trimming removed 1 base from V and 0 bases from J; junction bases left unmatched: 3. The CDR3 DNA reads TGTGCCACCAGCAGAGGGGACAGTATAGCCAAAAACATTCAGTACTTC. Residues: CATSRGDSIAKNIQYF.

The rearrangement links TRBV10-3 to TRBJ2-1; D not certain. This CDR3 comprises 13 residues. V was shortened by 4 bases and J by 5 bases, with 9 bases between the two germline ends. Germline values: CDR1 ENHRY, CDR2 SYGVKD. The CDR3 nucleotides read TGTGCCATCAGTGCCCGATTGGACAATGAGCAGTTCTTC. Protein sequence: CAISARLDNEQFF.

This clonotype was observed a handful of times. V usage is TRBV18 and J usage is TRBJ2-7; 12 bases match TRBD1. The ends lost 3 bases at V and 4 bases at J; junction bases unmatched: 7. The germline CDR1 and CDR2 sequences are KGHSH and LQKENI. The CDR3 spans 16 residues. CDR3 sequence (DNA): TGTGCCAGCTCACCTCCGGGACAGGGGGCTTATTACGAGCAGTACTTC. Its translation: CASSPPGQGAYYEQYF.

The rearrangement joins TRBV18 to TRBJ2-3; TRBD2 matches 10 bases. The germline gives CDR1 KGHSH, CDR2 LQKENI. V shed 5 bases, J shed 2 bases, and the junction held 13 bases outside the gene matches. There are 18 residues in the CDR3. Here the CDR3 reads CASSSRPLAGGPTDTQYF. As DNA, the CDR3 is TGTGCCAGCTCATCCCGACCTTTAGCGGGGGGCCCCACAGATACGCAGTATTTT.

The rearrangement uses TRBV9 and TRBJ2-1; D unresolved. V lost 2 bases to trimming and J lost 2 bases, with 14 bases between them. Per germline, CDR1 SGDLS and CDR2 YYNGEE. The length of the CDR3 is 16 residues. The CDR3 nucleotides read TGTGCCAGCAGCGTCTTAAACGGGCGACCCTACAATGAGCAGTTCTTC. This sequence encodes CASSVLNGRPYNEQFF.

This clonotype has a handful of counts. The chain is built from TRBV20-1 and TRBJ2-7; TRBD2 aligns across 8 bases. The germline V gene encodes CDR1 DFQATT and CDR2 SNEGSKA (reference sequence). The CDR3 length is 16 residues. With 4 bases clipped from V and 3 bases from J, the junction kept 14 bases outside the gene matches. The CDR3 sequence: CSATPSPVAGFYEQYF. The CDR3 nucleotides are TGCAGTGCTACTCCAAGTCCGGTAGCGGGGTTCTACGAGCAGTACTTC.

This clonotype was detected only a few times. The V call is TRBV29-1, the J call TRBJ2-7; 8 nucleotides agree with TRBD1. J lost 4 bases, V lost 2 bases, and 4 bases had no gene match. Per the germline V gene, CDR1 is SQVTM and CDR2 is ANQGSEA. The CDR3 is 13 residues long. The CDR3 is CSVEQGAGYEQYF. The CDR3 nucleotides are TGCAGCGTTGAACAGGGGGCAGGGTACGAGCAGTACTTC.

This chain joins TRBV13 and TRBJ1-2, with TRBD1 matching over 7 bases. Germline-derived CDR1 and CDR2 are PRHDT and FYEKMQ (reference sequence). This CDR3 has 15 residues. V shed 5 bases and J 0 bases; nucleotides not matched to a gene: 6. The CDR3 sequence: CASSRGGGANYGYTF. The CDR3 DNA sequence: TGTGCCAGCAGCCGAGGGGGCGGAGCTAACTATGGCTACACCTTC.